This T cell receptor beta chain is drawn from a study of T-cell reconstitution after alpha-beta-depleted transplantation in children (dated by TCRdb to 2016 to 2017). About the study as a whole: Using TCR repertoire profiling, the study followed T-cell immune reconstitution in a quantitative way in children after TCRalphabeta/CD19-depleted allogeneic hematopoietic cell transplantation. Broader findings and caveats from the paper: Over subsequent months, a decline in hyperexpanded clone frequencies was noted, and after one year, T-cell counts and TCRbeta diversity were mostly ascribed to newly produced T cells. In some patients, the high TCRbeta diversity seen at day 60 was put down to recipient T cells and intrathymic progenitors that had survived conditioning. The apparently early alphabetaT-cell count recovery about two months after transplant was reportedly dependent on only several hundred rapidly expanded clones derived from non-depleted graft cells.

As concerns this clonotype: Which antigen it targets is not known. The input lacks base qualities; no much larger clone sits a single base away.

The treatment or condition tag for this specimen amounts to: allogeneic hematopoietic cell transplantation with graft depleted of TCRalphabeta T cells and CD19 B cells. The children who served as transplant recipients had been given grafts of TCRalphabeta/CD19-depleted allogeneic hematopoietic cells. V loses 6 bases at its end and J loses 13 bases; junction bases beyond the gene matches: 4. The CDR3 runs 12 residues from the cysteine to the phenylalanine. The DNA shown is the 36-base CDR3, in frame from base 1. The library was generated by PCR. Sequencing relied on an Illumina HiSeq 2500. TCR library preparation used molecular barcoding, with unique molecular identifiers applied to normalize quantification of the TCRbeta repertoire. The public reads were reanalyzed by TCRdb: fastp trimming at Q25, MiXCR alignment, in-frame beta chains only. CDR3 protein sequences are deduplicated, and each keeps its most common genes and DNA. This sample gives about 900,000 distinct CDR3 sequences in total; under 30% of them show up just once. The ten largest clonotypes hold 28% of the sample.

This TCR derives from a boy under two years old who had a stem cell transplant for SCID, so the T cells may come from the graft donor. The chain is made from TRBV12-3 or TRBV12-4 and TRBJ2-4, with 12 junctional bases fitting TRBD2. Material: PBMCs, mostly from graft donor cells, obtained 360 days after TCRalphabeta/CD19-depleted stem cell transplant. The CDR3 loop reads CASRSSGGAQYF. The DNA sequence follows: TGTGCCAGCAGATCTAGCGGGGGGGCACAGTACTTC.